This TCR beta chain was sequenced in a study of graft-versus-host responses after intestinal transplantation. Time point denoted: postoperative day 105 after intestinal transplantation (dayNNNN = postoperative day). Produced via immunoSEQ multiplex PCR; TCRdb's table is partial and in-frame only. The table lists roughly 12,000 clones, roughly 92% of them singletons. The germline V gene encodes CDR1 SNHLY and CDR2 FYNNEI. The CDR3 contains 15 residues. V lost 5 bases, J lost 7 bases, and 9 bases stayed unmatched. The clonotype was recovered from a human patient who received an intestinal transplant, so some T cells may come from the graft donor. Sequencing used PBMCs, obtained 105 days after intestinal transplantation. The chain couples TRBV2 to TRBJ1-5, with 9 bases fitting TRBD1. The CDR3 DNA is TGTGCCAGCAGTCCCGGGACAGGGTGGGGACAGCCCCAGCATTTT. Residues: CASSPGTGWGQPQHF. Variable domain in full (rest from reference TRBV2 and TRBJ1-5): EPEVTQTPSHQVTQMGQEVILRCVPISNHLYFYWYRQILGQKVEFLVSFYNNEISEKSEIFDDQFSVERPDGSNFTLKIRSTKLEDSAMYFCASSPGTGWGQPQHFGDGTRLSIL.